The next 27 T cell receptor beta chains were all read from a single sample in a study of T cells in Graves' hyperthyroidism and ophthalmopathy. Amplification of TCR beta CDR3 regions used RNA as the template. The primer set for the first-round RT-PCR of the TCR CDR3 was HTBI. TCRdb reprocessed the multiplex PCR reads via MiXCR and lists one record per CDR3 protein. The data show hundreds of thousands of distinct CDR3 sequences, 14% seen once. The material sequenced was blood. These receptors were collected from a woman in her late teens or twenties with Graves' hyperthyroidism.

This clonotype was observed at least ten times. The rearrangement uses TRBV10-3 and TRBJ2-1; TRBD2 agrees at 9 bases. Germline V gives CDR1 ENHRY, CDR2 SYGVKD. V trimming: 0 bases; J trimming: 10 bases; junction bases outside the gene matches: 10. The CDR3 sequence is 16 residues long. For the CDR3, the DNA is TGTGCCATCAGTGAGTCGGGACTAGCTCCCACCCGAGAGCAGTTCTTC. It specifies CAISESGLAPTREQFF.

CDR3 nucleotide sequence: TGCAGCGTTGGGCCCTCTAGTCCGAGCTCCTACGAGCAGTACTTC. This translates into CSVGPSSPSSYEQYF. The chain recombines TRBV29-1 with TRBJ2-7; D gene ambiguous. Germline CDR1 reads SQVTM; CDR2 reads ANQGSEA. The CDR3 extends over 15 amino acids. Trimming cost V 4 bases and J 0 bases, with 16 bases left between them.

Points on this clonotype: The junction departs from the called germline gene at one end, perhaps through a read error. The V and J genes are TRBV20-1 and TRBJ2-3, with 9 positions matching TRBD2. CDR1 and CDR2 from the germline V gene are DFQATT and SNEGSKA (reference sequence). This CDR3 has 19 residues. CDR3 coding DNA: TGCAGTACTAGAGTTGGAACCTCTATAGCGGGAGAGGCTCCAGATACGCAGTATTTT. Translated, it gives CSTRVGTSIAGEAPDTQYF.

The V call is TRBV7-6, the J call TRBJ2-7, with no clear D. This CDR3 is 14 amino acids long. Germline CDR1 SGHVS, CDR2 FNYEAQ. V was trimmed by 2 bases and J by 0 bases, leaving 8 bases between them. CDR3 in DNA: TGTGCCAGCAGCTTATTCAAGGGCTCCTACGAGCAGTACTTC. It is translated as CASSLFKGSYEQYF.

Details on this clonotype: One junction end does not reproduce the germline sequence, and a read error may be involved. This chain uses TRBV12-3 or TRBV12-4 with TRBJ2-7; D is unresolved. This CDR3 has 14 residues. The DNA of the CDR3 is TGTGCCGGCAGTCTTGGAAATCCCGCCCACGAGCAGTACTTC. Its translation: CAGSLGNPAHEQYF.

This clonotype occurred a few times. This chain joins TRBV9 and TRBJ2-2, with 7 bases fitting TRBD1. Losses at the gene ends were 0 bases for V and 3 bases for J; bases not matched to a gene: 2. The CDR3 has 15 amino acids. Germline lookup yields CDR1 SGDLS and CDR2 YYNGEE. The CDR3, as DNA: TGTGCCAGCAGCGTAGTTGGACAGGACACCGGGGAGCTGTTTTTT. As protein: CASSVVGQDTGELFF.

Only a few counts were recorded for this clonotype. The rearrangement links TRBV20-1 to TRBJ2-1; 9 bases are shared with TRBD2. Germline V lookup: CDR1 DFQATT, CDR2 SNEGSKA (reference sequence). V lost 0 bases to trimming and J lost 7 bases; unmatched junction nucleotides: 10. The CDR3 covers 16 residues. The DNA for the CDR3 is TGCAGTGCTAGAGATATGCGCGGGAGCGGGGGGAATGAGCAGTTCTTC. Its translation is CSARDMRGSGGNEQFF.

The V call is TRBV19, the J call TRBJ2-2; 9 bases line up with TRBD1. After removal of 5 bases from V and 7 bases from J, the junction contained 5 bases not matched to a gene. There are 14 residues in the CDR3. The V gene's germline CDR1 is LNHDA and CDR2 SQIVND (reference sequence). The DNA for the CDR3 is TGTGCCAGTAGTGTGGGACAGGGCGTCGGGGAGCTGTTTTTT. This sequence encodes CASSVGQGVGELFF.

This clonotype was detected many times. The junction shows a germline mismatch at one end, possibly a read error. The rearrangement links TRBV6-1 to TRBJ1-3, with 7 nucleotides matching TRBD1. CDR1 is MNHNS and CDR2 is SASEGT in the germline V gene. This CDR3 comprises 14 residues. The CDR3: CASSRDRAGNTIYF. Written as DNA, the CDR3 is TGCGCCAGCAGCCGAGACAGGGCTGGAAACACCATATATTTT.

Turning to this clonotype: A read error may produce the germline difference seen at one junction end. The chain combines TRBV12-3 or TRBV12-4 with TRBJ1-2, with D unresolved. This CDR3 contains 13 residues. CDR3 protein: CATRRVSNYSYTF. CDR3 nucleotide sequence: TGTGCCACCAGACGGGTTTCTAACTATAGCTACACCTTC.

This clonotype showed up many times. The V gene is TRBV6-2 or TRBV6-3, the J gene TRBJ1-2, with D maybe TRBD1 (6 bases). With 2 bases removed from V and 4 bases from J, the gap between germline ends came to 11 bases. Germline V lookup: CDR1 MNHEY, CDR2 SVGEGT. The CDR3 length is 14 residues. CDR3 sequence (DNA): TGTGCCAGCAGTTACCAGGGGACCATCTATGGCTACACCTTC. It specifies CASSYQGTIYGYTF.

The V and J genes are TRBV25-1 and TRBJ1-6; D is unresolved. Germline V gives CDR1 MGHDK, CDR2 SYGVNS. The CDR3 consists of 16 residues. Trimming pared 4 bases from V and 3 bases from J, leaving 13 bases between. In nucleotides, the CDR3 is TGTGCCAGCAGTGGGATTCCTTACGACTATAATTCACCCCTCCACTTT. Translated, it gives CASSGIPYDYNSPLHF. The variable domain in full, with the rest retrieved from reference TRBV25-1 and TRBJ1-6, is EADIYQTPRYLVIGTGKKITLECSQTMGHDKMYWYQQDPGMELHLIHYSYGVNSTEKGDLSSESTVSRIRTEHFPLTLESARPSHTSQYLCASSGIPYDYNSPLHFGNGTRLTVT.

The chain employs TRBV9 and TRBJ2-5, with D possibly matching TRBD1 (6 bases). Germline V CDR1 and CDR2: SGDLS, YYNGEE. The CDR3 has 14 amino acids. Deletions cut 2 bases from V and 5 bases from J, with 13 bases between. CDR3 in amino acids: CASSVNREWETQYF. The CDR3 DNA follows: TGTGCCAGCAGCGTCAACAGGGAATGGGAGACCCAGTACTTC.

The rearrangement uses TRBV14 and TRBJ2-7; D remains ambiguous. Trimming removed 1 base from V and 2 bases from J, with 6 bases in between. Germline CDR1 and CDR2: SGHDN and FVKESK. There are 13 residues in the CDR3. CDR3 region: CASSQADTYEQYF. The CDR3 DNA reads as TGTGCCAGCAGCCAAGCGGATACCTACGAGCAGTACTTC.

Worth noting for this clonotype: This may stem from a read error, because a much larger clone lies one nucleotide away. The chain has TRBV30 and TRBJ1-2, with D tentatively TRBD1 (5 bases). V shed 2 bases and J shed 4 bases, with 11 bases lying between them. Germline V gene data show CDR1 as GTSNPN and CDR2 as SVGIG (reference sequence). This CDR3 spans 13 amino acids. The CDR3 coding sequence is TGTGCCTGGAGTCCGGCAGGGCCCTATGGCTACACCTTC. Encoded protein: CAWSPAGPYGYTF.

J is TRBJ2-5 and V is TRBV7-3; the match to TRBD2 covers 7 bases. The CDR3 is 13 residues long. The V and J ends lost 6 bases and 2 bases, in that order; junction bases with no gene match: 3. The germline gives CDR1 SGHTA, CDR2 FQGTGA. In DNA, the CDR3 is TGTGCCAGCAGTTCACTAGCGCAAGAGACCCAGTACTTC. Its protein product is CASSSLAQETQYF.

In its sample, this clonotype was seen a few times. The rearrangement joins TRBV7-2 to TRBJ2-2; a weak D match, TRBD2 (6 bases). The CDR3 sequence is 17 residues long. Germline loops: CDR1 SGHTA, CDR2 FQGNSA. With 5 bases removed from V and 4 bases from J, the gap between germline ends came to 20 bases. CDR3 residues: CASSPEGRFGLTGELFF. CDR3 nucleotides: TGTGCCAGCAGCCCGGAGGGGCGCTTCGGACTCACCGGGGAGCTGTTTTTT.

Details on this clonotype: The junction differs from germline at one of its ends, possibly a read error. The genes are TRBV6-2 or TRBV6-3 and TRBJ2-2; TRBD2 might be the D (5 bases). CDR1 is MNHEY, CDR2 SVGEGT, per germline. CDR3 length: 13 residues. The CDR3 nucleotides read TGTGCCAGCAGCCAAGTTTTTACCGGGGAGCTGGTTTTT. It translates to CASSQVFTGELVF.

This chain joins TRBV6-2 or TRBV6-3 and TRBJ1-2; possible D gene TRBD1, 5 bases. This CDR3 has 15 residues. Trimming removed 8 bases at V and 4 bases at J, with 20 bases between. Germline loops: CDR1 MNHEY, CDR2 SVGEGT. The CDR3 is CASDTGRTNGYGYTF. In DNA form, the CDR3 reads TGTGCCAGCGACACGGGACGGACGAACGGCTATGGCTACACCTTC.

A few counts support this clonotype. This chain links TRBV11-2 with TRBJ1-1, with 7 bases that match TRBD1. Germline lookup yields CDR1 SGHAT and CDR2 FQNNGV. Trimming removed 4 bases from V and 1 base from J; junction bases left unmatched: 3. There are 14 residues in the CDR3. The CDR3 DNA reads as TGTGCCAGCAGCTCATGGGACAGGAACACTGAAGCTTTCTTT. Translated: CASSSWDRNTEAFF.

This clonotype was observed once. Just one base apart from a much larger clone, this may be a read error. The V gene is TRBV2, the J gene TRBJ2-3; TRBD2 might be the D (5 bases). CDR1 and CDR2 (germline): SNHLY, FYNNEI. This CDR3 is built from 14 residues. CDR3 loop: CASSGQSSTVTQYF. In DNA form, the CDR3 reads TGTGCCAGCAGTGGGCAGTCTAGCACAGTTACGCAGTATTTT.

This clonotype turned up a few times. The rearrangement uses TRBV6-5 and TRBJ1-1; D remains ambiguous. CDR1 and CDR2 from the germline V gene are MNHEY and SVGAGI. CDR3 size: 14 residues. The ends were cut back, 2 bases at V and 2 bases at J, with 9 bases in the middle. The CDR3 bases are TGTGCCAGCAGTTACACCAGACAAAACACTGAAGCTTTCTTT. It translates to CASSYTRQNTEAFF.

This clonotype occurred many times. J is TRBJ2-1 and V is TRBV20-1; no clear D. Germline V lookup: CDR1 DFQATT, CDR2 SNEGSKA (reference sequence). V was clipped by 3 bases and J by 0 bases, with 12 bases between them. The CDR3 extends over 15 amino acids. Here the CDR3 DNA reads TGCAGTGCTAGGGCAAAGGGATACTCCTACAATGAGCAGTTCTTC. It codes for CSARAKGYSYNEQFF.

This clonotype was picked up many times. The chain joins TRBV7-8 to TRBJ2-7, with D perhaps TRBD1 (5 bases). Trimming pared 5 bases from V and 2 bases from J, leaving 16 bases between. The CDR3 extends over 15 amino acids. The germline CDR1 and CDR2 sequences are SGHVS and FQNEAQ. CDR3 nucleotide sequence: TGTGCCAGCAGCCTAGAGTGGGGCAAGACCTACGAGCAGTACTTC. Amino acid sequence: CASSLEWGKTYEQYF.

The gene calls are TRBV9 and TRBJ1-1, with unresolved D. This CDR3 region has 14 residues. Germline V gives CDR1 SGDLS, CDR2 YYNGEE. The V end lost 0 bases, the J end lost 1 base, and 7 bases lay between the germline ends. CDR3 bases: TGTGCCAGCAGCGTAGGATTTAGGAACACTGAAGCTTTCTTT. As protein: CASSVGFRNTEAFF.

The sample holds many counts of this clonotype. This rearrangement joins TRBV11-3 to TRBJ2-7; D is possibly TRBD1 or TRBD2 (5 bases each). V was shortened by 5 bases and J by 3 bases, with 11 bases between the two germline ends. This CDR3 contains 13 residues. Germline CDR1 reads SGHNT; CDR2 reads YENEEA. CDR3 nucleotide sequence: TGTGCCAGCAGCCGGGGACGTTACTACGAGCAGTACTTC. Its translation: CASSRGRYYEQYF.

In DNA, the CDR3 is TGTGCCAGCAGCGTCGGTCGGACTAGCCCAGAGACCCAGTACTTC. Translated: CASSVGRTSPETQYF. The chain employs TRBV9 and TRBJ2-5; 8 positions match TRBD2. After removal of 2 bases from V and 4 bases from J, the junction contained 7 bases not matched to a gene. Germline assignment: CDR1 SGDLS and CDR2 YYNGEE. CDR3 length: 15 amino acids.